This TCR beta chain emerged from a study of cytomegalovirus exposure and HLA in healthy donors. Overall study: Most donors, roughly 77% of approximately 400 genotyped, fell in the Caucasian-associated ancestry cluster.

A multiplex PCR was run with 60 Vbeta primers and 13 Jbeta primers. TCRdb keeps only in-frame clones here, not all; method: immunoSEQ multiplex PCR. In the table there are roughly 180,000 clones, roughly 80% of which are singletons. This CDR3 region has 16 residues. For this clone: Its specificity is not known.

Findings and caveats of the study: Reports described diagnosis of cytomegalovirus status by the classifier as highly specific and sensitive.

This sequence was found in a woman aged 18 to 35 in good health and CMV-seronegative. This rearrangement joins TRBV21-1 to TRBJ2-3; the table calls TRBD2, which could not be checked here. TRBV21-1 is assigned pseudogene status. Sequenced sample: PBMCs. The CDR3: CASRTPAGDRTDTQYF. DNA of the CDR3: TGTGCCAGCAGGACACCCGCGGGAGATCGGACAGATACGCAGTATTTT.